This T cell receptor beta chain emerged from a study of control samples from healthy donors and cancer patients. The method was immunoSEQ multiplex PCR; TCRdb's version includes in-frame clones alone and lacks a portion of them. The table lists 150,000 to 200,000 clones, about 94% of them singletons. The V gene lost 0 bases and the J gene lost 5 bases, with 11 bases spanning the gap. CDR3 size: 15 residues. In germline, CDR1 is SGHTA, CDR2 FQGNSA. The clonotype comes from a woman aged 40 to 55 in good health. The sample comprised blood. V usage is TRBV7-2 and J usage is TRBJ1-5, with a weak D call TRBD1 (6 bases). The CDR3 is CASSLAPGEDQPQHF. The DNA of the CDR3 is TGTGCCAGCAGCTTAGCCCCAGGGGAGGATCAGCCCCAGCATTTT.